This T cell receptor (beta chain) was sequenced for a study of OX40 agonist ivuxolimab in advanced cancers. The CDR3 extends over 13 amino acids. Germline assignment: CDR1 SNHLY and CDR2 FYNNEI. Sequencing was performed with immunoSEQ multiplex PCR; in TCRdb, only in-frame clones are kept and a portion is missing. This sample has approximately 40,000 clones, with approximately 82% found just once. This chain uses TRBV2 with TRBJ2-5; no reliable D call. The assigned J gene may be wrong: the sequence end matches TRBJ2-7 better. This material consisted of CD4+ or CD8+ T cells sorted from blood, taken in a trial of the OX40 agonist ivuxolimab. The source of this sequence is an adult with an advanced solid tumor such as melanoma, head and neck, liver or kidney cancer. Here the CDR3 DNA reads TGTGCCAGCAGTGAACCTTATTATTACGAGCAGTACTTC. Translated: CASSEPYYYEQYF.